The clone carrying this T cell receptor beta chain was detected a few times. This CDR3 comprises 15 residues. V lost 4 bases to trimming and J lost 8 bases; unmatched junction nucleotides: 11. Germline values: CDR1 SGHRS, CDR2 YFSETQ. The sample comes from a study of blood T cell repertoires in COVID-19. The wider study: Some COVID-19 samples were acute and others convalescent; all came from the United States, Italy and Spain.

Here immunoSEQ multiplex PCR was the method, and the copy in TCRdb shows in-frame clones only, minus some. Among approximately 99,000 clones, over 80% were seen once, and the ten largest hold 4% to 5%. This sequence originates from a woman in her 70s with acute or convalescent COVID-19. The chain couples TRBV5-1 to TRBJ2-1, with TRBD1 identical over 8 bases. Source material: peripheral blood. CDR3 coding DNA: TGCGCCAGCAGCCTTCAGGGGGACAGGTTACATGAGCAGTTCTTC. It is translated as CASSLQGDRLHEQFF.